This passage covers 14 T cell receptor beta chains from one sample sequenced in a study of blood T cell repertoires in COVID-19. Sequencing used immunoSEQ multiplex PCR; TCRdb keeps in-frame clones, though not all of them. The top ten hold approximately 4% of the sample, which has over 250,000 clones, about 85% seen once. Sequenced: peripheral blood. The receptors were sampled from a man in his sixties who had recovered from COVID-19.

The chain carries TRBV3-1 (or the pseudogene TRBV3-2) and TRBJ2-1, with unresolved D. With 0 bases removed from V and 9 bases from J, the gap between germline ends came to 6 bases. Germline V gives CDR1 LGHDT, CDR2 YNNKEL (reference sequence). This CDR3 spans 12 amino acids. The CDR3 protein is CASSQEGSEQFF. CDR3 sequence (DNA): TGTGCCAGCAGCCAAGAGGGCAGTGAGCAGTTCTTC.

The chain links TRBV7-7 to TRBJ2-7; the match to TRBD1 covers 10 bases. In germline, CDR1 is SSHAT, CDR2 FNYEAQ (reference sequence). The CDR3 is 15 amino acids. Trimming took 5 bases from V and 0 from J; bases not matched to a gene: 4. In DNA, the CDR3 is TGTGCCAGCAGCCCCTGGACAGGGGGCTCCTACGAGCAGTACTTC. Its protein product is CASSPWTGGSYEQYF.

The chain has TRBV15 and TRBJ1-4; D is unresolved. From germline, CDR1 is LNHNV and CDR2 YYDKDF (reference sequence). The CDR3 runs 13 residues. The germline V and J ends were trimmed by 8 bases and 3 bases, with 10 bases remaining between them. The CDR3 coding sequence is TGTGCCACCTCGCGGGGATCTAATGAAAAACTGTTTTTT. It specifies CATSRGSNEKLFF.

The V gene is TRBV3-1 (or the pseudogene TRBV3-2), the J gene TRBJ1-6, with D tentatively TRBD1 (6 bases). V dropped 1 base and J dropped 7 bases, with 8 bases sitting between them. The V gene's germline CDR1 is LGHDT and CDR2 YNNKEL (reference sequence). This CDR3 has 14 amino acids. The CDR3 DNA is TGTGCCAGCAGCCAAGTGACAGGAAATTCACCCCTCCACTTT. This sequence encodes CASSQVTGNSPLHF.

The rearrangement uses TRBV18 and TRBJ1-5; 10 nucleotides line up with TRBD1. Trimming cost V 3 bases and J 8 bases; bases outside gene matches: 7. Germline V gene data show CDR1 as KGHSH and CDR2 as LQKENI. This CDR3 contains 15 residues. The CDR3 DNA reads TGTGCCAGCTCACCTGGGACAGGGGCCTATGAGCCCCAGCATTTT. Its translation: CASSPGTGAYEPQHF.

J is TRBJ1-1 and V is TRBV5-1, with D possibly matching TRBD1 (5 bases). The CDR3 extends over 15 amino acids. With 0 bases removed from V and 7 bases from J, the gap between germline ends came to 16 bases. Per germline, CDR1 SGHRS and CDR2 YFSETQ. The CDR3 spells CASSLAAGTVVEAFF. CDR3 nucleotide sequence: TGCGCCAGCAGCTTGGCTGCGGGGACGGTGGTTGAAGCTTTCTTT.

The chain employs TRBV29-1 and TRBJ1-1, with D perhaps TRBD1 (6 bases). The CDR3 spans 13 residues. Germline V gene lookup returns CDR1 SQVTM and CDR2 ANQGSEA. V lost 5 bases and J 1 base, leaving 11 bases between the germline ends. The DNA of the CDR3 is TGCAGCGTTCGGGGGGGCGCGAACACTGAAGCTTTCTTT. Its translation: CSVRGGANTEAFF.

This clone was counted a single time. The chain has TRBV3-1 (or the pseudogene TRBV3-2) and TRBJ2-7; 11 nucleotides agree with TRBD2. Germline V gives CDR1 LGHDT, CDR2 YNNKEL (reference sequence). CDR3 length: 16 amino acids. The trim removed 4 bases at V and 2 bases at J, leaving 7 bases unmatched. CDR3 nucleotides: TGTGCCAGCAGCCCCCCTTATAGCGGGGGGGCCTACGAGCAGTACTTC. It codes for CASSPPYSGGAYEQYF.

This clone was counted a single time. The chain is built from TRBV5-6 and TRBJ2-7; 9 nucleotides agree with TRBD2. The V gene's germline CDR1 is SGHDT and CDR2 YYEEEE. V dropped 4 bases and J dropped 4; count of bases not matched to a gene: 9. There are 15 residues in the CDR3. The CDR3 protein is CASSPETSGRYEQYF. CDR3 in DNA: TGTGCCAGCAGCCCGGAGACTAGCGGTAGATACGAGCAGTACTTC. Based on the CDR3 plus reference TRBV5-6 and TRBJ2-7, the full variable domain is DAGVTQSPTHLIKTRGQQVTLRCSPKSGHDTVSWYQQALGQGPQFIFQYYEEEERQRGNFPDRFSGHQFPNYSSELNVNALLLGDSALYLCASSPETSGRYEQYFGPGTRLTVT.

In its sample, this clone was seen a few times. Other DNA sequences in the same sample also yield this CDR3. The rearrangement links TRBV5-1 to TRBJ1-6; possibly TRBD1 for D (5 bases). Trimming pared 0 bases from V and 7 bases from J, leaving 8 bases between. Germline V gene lookup returns CDR1 SGHRS and CDR2 YFSETQ. This CDR3 spans 14 amino acids. CDR3 in amino acids: CASSLGQGNSPLHF. CDR3 in DNA: TGCGCCAGCAGCTTGGGGCAGGGAAATTCACCCCTCCACTTT.

The chain has TRBV6-1 and TRBJ1-1; the D is unclear. V lost 2 bases and J 6 bases, leaving 10 bases between the germline ends. Per germline, CDR1 MNHNS and CDR2 SASEGT. There are 13 residues in the CDR3. The CDR3, as DNA: TGTGCCAGCAGTGAAAGAGGAGGGTCTGAAGCTTTCTTT. Its protein is CASSERGGSEAFF.

This sequence joins TRBV3-1 (or the pseudogene TRBV3-2) and TRBJ2-1, with 7 positions matching TRBD2. CDR1 is LGHDT, CDR2 YNNKEL, per germline (reference sequence). The V gene end was trimmed by 4 bases and the J gene end by 5 bases; junction bases not matched to a gene: 8. This CDR3 is 15 amino acids long. The CDR3 bases are TGTGCCAGCAGCCTCGACGGGGGGTCAGACAATGAGCAGTTCTTC. Translated, it gives CASSLDGGSDNEQFF.

V and J are TRBV4-2 and TRBJ1-6; D possibly corresponds to TRBD1 (5 bases). The CDR3 spans 15 residues. V lost 0 bases and J lost 10, with 13 bases in between. Germline V lookup: CDR1 LGHNA, CDR2 YNFKEQ. Here the CDR3 reads CASSQEGRVESPLHF. CDR3 in DNA: TGTGCCAGCAGCCAAGAGGGCAGGGTGGAATCACCCCTCCACTTT.

The rearrangement joins TRBV19 to TRBJ2-3; 9 bases are a match to TRBD2. The CDR3 sequence is 13 residues long. Germline CDR1 reads LNHDA; CDR2 reads SQIVND (reference sequence). CDR3 in amino acids: CAGSGGHSDTQYF. The CDR3 region has the DNA TGTGCAGGTAGCGGGGGTCATTCAGATACGCAGTATTTT.